This is a list of T cell receptor beta chains from one sample in a study of CD8+ T cells in alopecia areata. Libraries were prepared by immunoSEQ multiplex PCR; TCRdb keeps only in-frame clonotypes and omits some of them. The table lists about 140,000 clones, 86% of them singletons. Sequencing was performed on CD8+ T cells sorted from blood, taken at week 4, from a patient treated with tofacitinib. The receptors derive from a human donor with alopecia areata. CDR3s include the opening cysteine and the closing phenylalanine or tryptophan. The order of the fields is D gene, J gene, clone size, CDR3 length, V gene, CDR3 protein, CDR3 DNA. The D gene is left open where the match is weak. Only part of the rows carry a size: once, few, many, or a class if the clone is expanded.

>-|TRBJ2-2|few|13|TRBV19
CASSNTATGELFF
TGTGCCAGTAGCAATACGGCCACCGGGGAGCTGTTTTTT
>-|TRBJ1-5|-|13|TRBV5-6
CASSTDSNQPQHF
TGTGCCAGCAGCACCGACAGCAATCAGCCCCAGCATTTT
>TRBD1|TRBJ2-2|few|12|TRBV10-3
CAIRGQPGELFF
TGTGCCATCAGGGGACAGCCCGGGGAGCTGTTTTTT
>-|TRBJ2-7|once|11|TRBV7-2
CASSSAYEQYF
TGTGCCAGCAGCTCCGCCTACGAGCAGTACTTC
>-|TRBJ2-1|few|12|TRBV29-1
CSVVLAGDKQFF
TGCAGCGTTGTCCTAGCAGGGGACAAGCAGTTCTTC
>-|TRBJ2-7|-|12|TRBV7-9
CASSRGLREQYF
TGTGCCAGCAGCCGTGGTCTCCGCGAGCAGTACTTC
>-|TRBJ2-7|few|14|TRBV7-9
CASSPPGKYYEQYF
TGTGCCAGCAGCCCGCCGGGAAAGTACTACGAGCAGTACTTC
>-|TRBJ1-3|-|12|TRBV5-1
CASIVLRNTIYF
TGCGCCAGCATCGTACTTAGAAACACCATATATTTT
>TRBD1|TRBJ2-3|-|20|TRBV12-5
CASGLVGAGQGRLDTDTQYF
TGTGCTAGTGGTTTGGTTGGGGCCGGACAGGGACGTTTGGACACAGATACGCAGTATTTT
>-|TRBJ2-1|-|12|TRBV29-1
CSEAGQNNEQFF
TGCAGCGAGGCCGGACAGAACAATGAGCAGTTCTTC
>-|TRBJ2-1|-|12|TRBV10-2
CASRRQYNEQFF
TGCGCCAGCAGGAGGCAGTACAATGAGCAGTTCTTC
>-|TRBJ2-2|-|15|TRBV29-1
CSVTGEDGVTGELFF
TGCAGCGTCACAGGGGAGGACGGTGTCACCGGGGAGCTGTTTTTT
>-|TRBJ2-7|few|14|TRBV23-1
CASSQMTLNYEQYF
TGCGCCAGCAGTCAGATGACACTTAACTACGAGCAGTACTTC
>-|TRBJ2-1|-|13|TRBV9
CASSEGGGTEQFF
TGTGCCAGCAGCGAGGGAGGGGGGACGGAGCAGTTCTTC
>-|TRBJ1-6|-|15|TRBV5-4
CASSLGGRGSSPLHF
TGTGCCAGCAGCTTGGGGGGTAGGGGAAGCTCACCCCTCCACTTT
>-|TRBJ2-1|-|11|TRBV5-4
CASSFGDEQFF
TGTGCCAGCAGCTTCGGGGACGAGCAGTTCTTC
>-|TRBJ2-6|-|14|TRBV27
CASKPVSGANVLTF
TGTGCCAGCAAACCGGTCTCTGGGGCCAACGTCCTGACTTTC
>-|TRBJ2-1|-|10|TRBV29-1
CSVEPNEQFF
TGCAGCGTTGAACCCAATGAGCAGTTCTTC
>TRBD2|TRBJ2-1|-|13|TRBV4-1
CASSHGTSGPQFF
TGCGCCAGCAGCCACGGGACTAGCGGGCCGCAGTTCTTC
>TRBD1|TRBJ2-1|-|11|TRBV30
CAWSVQGDRFF
TGTGCCTGGAGTGTACAGGGGGATCGGTTCTTC
>-|TRBJ2-5|once|16|TRBV7-9
CASSLASPIELETQYF
TGTGCCAGCAGCTTAGCGTCACCGATAGAACTCGAGACCCAGTACTTC
>TRBD1|TRBJ2-2|once|15|TRBV27
CASSKSPGGTGELFF
TGTGCCAGCAGTAAAAGCCCAGGGGGCACCGGGGAGCTGTTTTTT
>TRBD1|TRBJ2-7|few|17|TRBV29-1
CSVEKGNGQGANYEQYF
TGCAGCGTTGAAAAGGGAAATGGGCAGGGGGCAAACTACGAGCAGTACTTC
>-|TRBJ1-5|-|14|TRBV7-9
CASSLERGDQPQHF
TGTGCCAGCAGCTTAGAGAGGGGTGATCAGCCCCAGCATTTT
>TRBD1|TRBJ2-3|-|17|TRBV13
CASSHTGQGPSTDTQYF
TGTGCCAGCAGCCATACGGGACAGGGGCCGTCCACAGATACGCAGTATTTT
>TRBD1|TRBJ2-5|-|14|TRBV27
CASSFGTAQETQYF
TGTGCCAGCAGTTTCGGGACAGCCCAAGAGACCCAGTACTTC
>TRBD2|TRBJ2-1|-|16|TRBV28
CASSSHGTSGGAEQFF
TGTGCCAGCAGTTCCCATGGGACTAGCGGGGGGGCTGAGCAGTTCTTC
>-|TRBJ1-2|-|15|TRBV9
CASSAHQTKPYGYTF
TGTGCCAGCAGCGCCCACCAGACTAAGCCCTATGGCTACACCTTC
>-|TRBJ2-5|-|18|TRBV7-6
CASSLEIGFGQGQETQYF
TGTGCCAGCAGCTTAGAGATTGGGTTCGGGCAGGGACAAGAGACCCAGTACTTC
>TRBD2|TRBJ2-1|-|14|TRBV19
CASSNGGDYNEQFF
TGTGCCAGTAGTAACGGGGGGGACTACAATGAGCAGTTCTTC
>TRBD1|TRBJ2-7|-|13|TRBV29-1
CSVPGTARYEQYF
TGCAGCGTTCCGGGGACAGCCAGATACGAGCAGTACTTC
>-|TRBJ2-2|-|13|TRBV29-1
CSVDEINTGELFF
TGCAGCGTTGACGAGATTAACACCGGGGAGCTGTTTTTT